The 2 T cell receptor beta chains below come from one sample, sequenced in a study of blood T cell repertoires in COVID-19. The repertoire was sequenced with immunoSEQ multiplex PCR; TCRdb's copy has only in-frame clones and lacks some. Of 120,000 or so clones listed, over 85% are singletons. Sequenced sample: peripheral blood. These receptors came from a man in his fifties with active COVID-19.

The CDR3 coding sequence is TGTGCCAGCAGTCCGTTAACAGGGGCAGCTGAAGCTTTCTTT. Translating gives CASSPLTGAAEAFF. The V gene is TRBV27, the J gene TRBJ1-1, with 7 bases aligning to TRBD1. The CDR3 is 14 residues long. J gave up 6 bases and V 5 bases, and 9 bases lay outside the gene matches. CDR1 is MNHEY, CDR2 SMNVEV, per germline (reference sequence).

A single count supports this clone. The CDR3 nucleotides read TGCGCCAGCACCAGTGGTGTAGAGGGCTATGGCTACACCTTC. It codes for CASTSGVEGYGYTF. V usage is TRBV10-2 and J usage is TRBJ1-2; D is unclear. This CDR3 is built from 14 residues. V was cut by 7 bases and J by 4 bases, with 16 bases left in between. Looked up from germline, CDR1 is WSHSY and CDR2 is SAAADI.